This is a list of T cell receptor beta chains from one sample in a study of OX40 agonist ivuxolimab in advanced cancers. The method was immunoSEQ multiplex PCR; TCRdb's version includes in-frame clones alone and lacks a portion of them. The repertoire consists of about 99,000 clones, with approximately 94% occurring once and the leading ten covering around 0.17%. This material consisted of CD4+ or CD8+ T cells sorted from blood, taken in a trial of the OX40 agonist ivuxolimab. The receptor set was obtained from an adult with an advanced solid tumor such as melanoma, head and neck, liver or kidney cancer. Both conserved end residues are part of each CDR3. A D gene is named only where the DNA matches it firmly. Size is stated for part of the rows, as once, few or many counts, or as a class when the clone is expanded.

D gene	V gene	clone size	J gene	CDR3 length	CDR3 DNA	CDR3 protein
-	TRBV9	few	TRBJ1-3	16	TGTGCCAGCAGCGTGAATACAGGTTTCTCTGGAAACACCATATATTTT	CASSVNTGFSGNTIYF
-	TRBV7-9	-	TRBJ2-5	15	TGTGCCAGCAGCTTAGCGATGGGCAACCAAGAGACCCAGTACTTC	CASSLAMGNQETQYF
-	TRBV6-6	-	TRBJ1-1	13	TGTGCCAGCGGCGGCAGGCCGGACACTGAAGCTTTCTTT	CASGGRPDTEAFF
-	TRBV27	-	TRBJ2-7	17	TGTGCCAGCAGTTTAGGGCAGGGGGGTTTCCGCTCCTACGAGCAGTACTTC	CASSLGQGGFRSYEQYF
TRBD1	TRBV6-5	-	TRBJ1-2	13	TGTGCCAGCAGTTACTCGAGACGGCAGGGGGTCACCTTC	CASSYSRRQGVTF
-	TRBV7-9	-	TRBJ2-7	15	TGTGCCAGCAGCTTAATCCAGGGGACTTCCTACGAGCAGTACTTC	CASSLIQGTSYEQYF
TRBD2	TRBV14	-	TRBJ2-3	21	TGTGCCAGCAGCTCCACAACCCCGACTAGCGGGGGGCCCCGCAACACAGATACGCAGTATTTT	CASSSTTPTSGGPRNTDTQYF
TRBD1	TRBV6-1	-	TRBJ2-7	14	TGTGCCAGCAACAAGGACAGGGGGCGGTACGAGCAGTACTTC	CASNKDRGRYEQYF
-	TRBV5-6	once	TRBJ1-1	13	TGTGCCAGCAGCTTGGGGGGAGATACTGAAGCTTTCTTT	CASSLGGDTEAFF
-	TRBV28	-	TRBJ2-1	13	TGTGCCAGCAGTCCCCCGGGGCATGGAGAGCAGTTCTTC	CASSPPGHGEQFF
-	TRBV4-2	-	TRBJ1-5	13	TGTGCCAGCAGCCGTGAGGGGGACCAGCCCCAGCATTTT	CASSREGDQPQHF
-	TRBV7-9	-	TRBJ1-4	14	TGTGCCAGCAGCTTAGAGACGGGCGGTGAAAAACTGTTTTTT	CASSLETGGEKLFF
-	TRBV18	-	TRBJ1-6	17	TGTGCCAGCTCACCCAACTCATCTAGAAACCTAAATTCACCCCTCCACTTT	CASSPNSSRNLNSPLHF
TRBD1	TRBV4-2	-	TRBJ1-2	18	TGTGCCAGCAGCCATCTCCAAGTTGGGTCGGGACAGGGCTATGGCTACACCTTC	CASSHLQVGSGQGYGYTF
TRBD1	TRBV28	-	TRBJ2-3	14	TGTGCCAGCGAGGGGGCAGGTGGGACAGATACGCAGTATTTT	CASEGAGGTDTQYF
-	TRBV19	few	TRBJ1-5	16	TGTGCCAGTAGTATTTACGGAGAGGGAAAGGATCAGCCCCAGCATTTT	CASSIYGEGKDQPQHF
TRBD1	TRBV14	-	TRBJ2-1	14	TGTGCCAGCAAGGGGACAGGTATCTACAATGAGCAGTTCTTC	CASKGTGIYNEQFF
TRBD1	TRBV29-1	-	TRBJ2-7	12	TGCAGCGTCCGAGAGACCGACAGGGGGCAGTACTTC	CSVRETDRGQYF
TRBD1	TRBV5-4	-	TRBJ2-3	15	TGTGCCAGCAGCCTACGACAGGGCAGCACAGATACGCAGTATTTT	CASSLRQGSTDTQYF
-	TRBV29-1	-	TRBJ2-4	13	TGCAGCGTTGAAGATACAGGGGGGGTCATTCAGTACTTC	CSVEDTGGVIQYF
TRBD1	TRBV9	-	TRBJ2-7	15	TGTGCCAGCAGCGTAGGGACAGGGGCCCCTCTTGGGCAGTACTTC	CASSVGTGAPLGQYF
TRBD1	TRBV9	-	TRBJ2-5	15	TGTGCCAGCAGCGTCAGGACAGGGGGTATTGAGACCCAGTACTTC	CASSVRTGGIETQYF
TRBD1	TRBV10-1	-	TRBJ2-3	17	TGCGCCAGCAGTGACCTTGGACAGGGAACGGGCACAGATACGCAGTATTTT	CASSDLGQGTGTDTQYF
-	TRBV9	-	TRBJ2-4	16	TGTGCCAGCAGCGACGGGGGACAGCCTTTCAAAAACATTCAGTACTTC	CASSDGGQPFKNIQYF
-	TRBV6-5	-	TRBJ2-5	13	TGTGCCAGCAGTTACTCCTTAGGCGAGACCCAGTACTTC	CASSYSLGETQYF
TRBD2	TRBV27	-	TRBJ2-3	20	TGTGCCAGCAGTCTAACAGGGACTAGCGGGAGGGCCCGCCCCCAGGATACGCAGTATTTT	CASSLTGTSGRARPQDTQYF
TRBD1	TRBV6-4	-	TRBJ1-5	15	TGTGCCAGCAGTTCCGGGACAGCCAGCAATCAGCCCCAGCATTTT	CASSSGTASNQPQHF
-	TRBV18	-	TRBJ2-2	12	TGTGCCAGCTCGCGAAACACCGGGGAGCTGTTTTTT	CASSRNTGELFF
-	TRBV21-1	-	TRBJ1-1	19	TGTGCCAGCAGCCACAGGCGAAGTCGTAATGGTCGGGAGTGCACTGAAGCTTTCTTT	CASSHRRSRNGRECTEAFF
-	TRBV7-8	once	TRBJ2-7	14	TGTGCCAGCAGCTTAGGAGGCTACTCCTACGAGCAGTACTTC	CASSLGGYSYEQYF
TRBD1	TRBV29-1	-	TRBJ1-1	14	TGCAGCGCATGGGACAGGTGGGAGGACACTGAAGCTTTCTTT	CSAWDRWEDTEAFF
TRBD1	TRBV6-5	-	TRBJ2-7	15	TGTGCCAGCAGTTACTCAGGACAGGGTATCTACGAGCAGTACTTC	CASSYSGQGIYEQYF
-	TRBV6-5	-	TRBJ1-5	14	TGTGCCAGCAGTTACCAGGGTGGCAATCAGCCCCAGCATTTT	CASSYQGGNQPQHF
TRBD1	TRBV5-1	-	TRBJ2-7	15	TGCGCCAGCAGACCTGGGACAGGGGGGCCCTACGAGCAGTACTTC	CASRPGTGGPYEQYF
-	TRBV7-3	-	TRBJ2-5	15	TGTGCCAGCACCATCGGACCGAACTACCAAGAGACCCAGTACTTC	CASTIGPNYQETQYF
-	TRBV20-1	-	TRBJ2-7	11	TGCAGTGCTATCACCGCCTACGAGCAGTACTTC	CSAITAYEQYF